The T cell receptor (beta chain) under discussion was sequenced for a study of T cell responses to AZD1222 COVID-19 vaccine. Generated by immunoSEQ multiplex PCR, the TCRdb table keeps only in-frame clones and is missing some. The table lists approximately 70,000 clones, around 82% of them singletons. Germline CDR1 reads ENHRY; CDR2 reads SYGVKD. With V trimmed by 2 bases and J by 2 bases, 8 bases remained unmatched. CDR3 length equals 17 residues. The chain joins TRBV10-3 to TRBJ2-4; 8 nucleotides agree with TRBD1. This clonotype was obtained from an adult in good health. The starting material was peripheral blood, obtained on day 0 of AZD1222 vaccination. This CDR3 is CAISEADRDRTKNIQYF. The DNA of the CDR3 is TGTGCCATCAGTGAGGCGGACAGGGATCGAACCAAAAACATTCAGTACTTC.